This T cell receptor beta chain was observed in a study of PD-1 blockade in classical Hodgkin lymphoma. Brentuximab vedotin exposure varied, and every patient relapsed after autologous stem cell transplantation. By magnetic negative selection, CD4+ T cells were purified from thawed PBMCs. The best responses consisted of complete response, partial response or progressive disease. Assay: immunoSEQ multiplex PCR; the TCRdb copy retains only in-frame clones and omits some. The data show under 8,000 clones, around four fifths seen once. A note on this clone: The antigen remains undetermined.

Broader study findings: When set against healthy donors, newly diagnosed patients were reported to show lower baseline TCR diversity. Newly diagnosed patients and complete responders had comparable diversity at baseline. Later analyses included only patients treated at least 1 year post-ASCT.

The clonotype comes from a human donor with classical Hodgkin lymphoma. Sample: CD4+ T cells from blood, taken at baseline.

The CDR3: CASSQDRFFARPGSNYGYTF. The CDR3 DNA follows: TGCGCCAGCAGCCAAGACAGATTTTTTGCCAGGCCAGGGAGTAACTATGGCTACACCTTC. The genes are TRBV4-1 and TRBJ1-2; D perhaps matches TRBD1 (5 bases). The CDR3 has 20 residues. Germline V CDR1 and CDR2: MGHRA, YSYEKL. V shed 0 bases and J shed 1 base, with 24 bases lying between them.